The rows below give T cell receptor beta chains drawn from one sample of a study of T cells in Graves' hyperthyroidism and ophthalmopathy. TCRdb re-analysed the multiplex PCR reads in MiXCR, keeping a single row per CDR3 protein. This table has 550,000 to 600,000 distinct CDR3 sequences, 16% appearing once. Input material: blood. These receptors were obtained from a woman between 18 and 29 years old with Graves' hyperthyroidism. Both conserved end residues are part of each CDR3. The D gene is left open where the match is weak. Size tells how often a clone was seen (once, few, many) or the class of an expanded clone, and some rows leave it out.

d_call: TRBD2
j_call: TRBJ2-3
v_call: TRBV28
clone_size: many
cdr3_nt: TGTGCCAGCAAACGGGACTACTTCACAGATACGCAGTATTTT
cdr3_aa: CASKRDYFTDTQYF

d_call: .
j_call: TRBJ1-2
v_call: TRBV2
clone_size: many
cdr3_nt: TGTGCCGGGCGGAGTGGCTACACCTTC
cdr3_aa: CAGRSGYTF

d_call: TRBD1
j_call: TRBJ2-2
v_call: TRBV7-2
clone_size: .
cdr3_nt: TGTGCCAGCAGCTTTCCCCACAGGGGGACCGGGGAGCTGTTTTTT
cdr3_aa: CASSFPHRGTGELFF

d_call: .
j_call: TRBJ2-3
v_call: TRBV7-9
clone_size: few
cdr3_nt: TGTGCCAGCAACTCTCCTGAAGCGGGCCCATTAGATACGCAGTATTTT
cdr3_aa: CASNSPEAGPLDTQYF

d_call: .
j_call: TRBJ2-5
v_call: TRBV3-1
clone_size: many
cdr3_nt: TGTGCCAGCAGCCGTGGGACTCCACTTCCCCAAGAGACCCAGTACTTC
cdr3_aa: CASSRGTPLPQETQYF

d_call: .
j_call: TRBJ2-7
v_call: TRBV5-1
clone_size: few
cdr3_nt: TGCGCCAGCAGCTTGGTGCCAGACCGAACCTACGAGCAGTGCTTC
cdr3_aa: CASSLVPDRTYEQCF

d_call: .
j_call: TRBJ1-5
v_call: TRBV10-3
clone_size: many
cdr3_nt: TGTGCCACGGGACCGAGGAATCAGCCCCAGCATTTT
cdr3_aa: CATGPRNQPQHF

d_call: .
j_call: TRBJ1-2
v_call: TRBV7-2
clone_size: few
cdr3_nt: TGTGCCAGCAGCTTAGTCCAGGGCCCTCGCCTAGGGGGCTACACCTTC
cdr3_aa: CASSLVQGPRLGGYTF

d_call: .
j_call: TRBJ2-3
v_call: TRBV18
clone_size: .
cdr3_nt: TGTGCCAGCTCACCATATGAGGATACGCAGTATTTT
cdr3_aa: CASSPYEDTQYF

d_call: .
j_call: TRBJ1-4
v_call: TRBV2
clone_size: .
cdr3_nt: TGTGCCAGCGAGGGGATAGTTGAAAAACTGTTTTTT
cdr3_aa: CASEGIVEKLFF

d_call: .
j_call: TRBJ2-6
v_call: TRBV19
clone_size: .
cdr3_nt: TGTGCCAGTAGTATAAGAGGGGAAAGGGCTGGGGCCAACGTCCTGACTTTC
cdr3_aa: CASSIRGERAGANVLTF

d_call: TRBD1
j_call: TRBJ1-1
v_call: TRBV28
clone_size: .
cdr3_nt: TGTGCCAGCAGCGTTCCGGACAGGGGGGCTTTCTTT
cdr3_aa: CASSVPDRGAFF

d_call: .
j_call: TRBJ1-2
v_call: TRBV5-1
clone_size: .
cdr3_nt: TGTGCCAGCAGCTTGTCGGCCGGCGGGAGCTATGGCTACACCTTC
cdr3_aa: CASSLSAGGSYGYTF

d_call: .
j_call: TRBJ1-2
v_call: TRBV20-1
clone_size: many
cdr3_nt: TGCAGTGCTGATAGACAGACCTATGGCTACACCTTC
cdr3_aa: CSADRQTYGYTF

d_call: .
j_call: TRBJ1-4
v_call: TRBV12-3/TRBV12-4
clone_size: few
cdr3_nt: TGTGCCAGCAGGACGGACGGTCAGGGCGGAAAACTGTTTTTT
cdr3_aa: CASRTDGQGGKLFF

d_call: TRBD1
j_call: TRBJ2-7
v_call: TRBV20-1
clone_size: many
cdr3_nt: TGCAGTGCTGAATTAGAAGGGACAGTCTACGAGCAGTACTTC
cdr3_aa: CSAELEGTVYEQYF

d_call: .
j_call: TRBJ1-1
v_call: TRBV11-3
clone_size: many
cdr3_nt: TGTGCCAGCAGCTTAGTGGGGACGGGGAACACTGAAGCTTTCTTT
cdr3_aa: CASSLVGTGNTEAFF

d_call: .
j_call: TRBJ1-4
v_call: TRBV6-6
clone_size: few
cdr3_nt: TGTGCCAGCAGTTACGCCCAGAATGAAAAACTGTTTTTT
cdr3_aa: CASSYAQNEKLFF

d_call: .
j_call: TRBJ1-6
v_call: TRBV27
clone_size: few
cdr3_nt: TGTGCCAGCGCTTCCCTACTTGGGGGATATAATTCACCCCTCCACTTT
cdr3_aa: CASASLLGGYNSPLHF

d_call: .
j_call: TRBJ2-3
v_call: TRBV5-1
clone_size: .
cdr3_nt: TGCGCCAGCAGGGAGGTCGGCACAGATACGCAGTATTTT
cdr3_aa: CASREVGTDTQYF

d_call: .
j_call: TRBJ2-7
v_call: TRBV5-1
clone_size: few
cdr3_nt: TGCGCCAGCAGCTTGACAGGGCACTCCTACGAGCAGTACTTC
cdr3_aa: CASSLTGHSYEQYF

d_call: .
j_call: TRBJ2-5
v_call: TRBV20-1
clone_size: few
cdr3_nt: TGCAGTGAAAGGGGCGGTACTCAAGAGACCCAGTACTTC
cdr3_aa: CSERGGTQETQYF

d_call: TRBD2
j_call: TRBJ2-7
v_call: TRBV4-1
clone_size: .
cdr3_nt: TGCGCCAGCAGCCAGGTAGCCGGGACTAGCGGCTCTCTTAGCTCCTACGAGCAGTACTTC
cdr3_aa: CASSQVAGTSGSLSSYEQYF

d_call: .
j_call: TRBJ1-1
v_call: TRBV12-3/TRBV12-4
clone_size: many
cdr3_nt: TGTGCCAGCACCTTCGGGGTGAACACTGAAGCTTTCTTT
cdr3_aa: CASTFGVNTEAFF

d_call: .
j_call: TRBJ2-3
v_call: TRBV7-2
clone_size: .
cdr3_nt: TGTGCCAGCGTACTGTTGCAAGGGGGTACAGATACGCAGTATTTT
cdr3_aa: CASVLLQGGTDTQYF

d_call: TRBD1
j_call: TRBJ1-2
v_call: TRBV29-1
clone_size: .
cdr3_nt: TGCACCTCGGACAGGGCTTCGGCTGGCTACACCTTC
cdr3_aa: CTSDRASAGYTF

d_call: .
j_call: TRBJ2-5
v_call: TRBV12-3/TRBV12-4
clone_size: many
cdr3_nt: TGTGCCAGCAGAGACACAGGTTTGAAGACCCAGTACTTC
cdr3_aa: CASRDTGLKTQYF

d_call: .
j_call: TRBJ1-2
v_call: TRBV29-1
clone_size: few
cdr3_nt: TGCAGCGTTGGGTCGCAGGGGAGCTATGGCTACACCTTC
cdr3_aa: CSVGSQGSYGYTF

d_call: .
j_call: TRBJ1-6
v_call: TRBV6-1
clone_size: .
cdr3_nt: TGTGCCAGCAGTGACGGCGCGGGGGTAAATAATTCACCCCTCCACTTT
cdr3_aa: CASSDGAGVNNSPLHF

d_call: .
j_call: TRBJ2-7
v_call: TRBV11-2
clone_size: many
cdr3_nt: TGTGCCAGCAGCTGGTCGGAGGGAATGGACGAGCAGTACTTC
cdr3_aa: CASSWSEGMDEQYF

d_call: TRBD2
j_call: TRBJ2-2
v_call: TRBV7-8
clone_size: few
cdr3_nt: TGTGCCAGCAGTAGGGGACTAGCGGGAGTCACCGGGGAGCTGTTTTTT
cdr3_aa: CASSRGLAGVTGELFF

d_call: TRBD1
j_call: TRBJ2-1
v_call: TRBV9
clone_size: .
cdr3_nt: TGTGCCAGCAGCAGGACAGGGGGTTACAATGAGCAGTTCTTC
cdr3_aa: CASSRTGGYNEQFF

d_call: .
j_call: TRBJ2-1
v_call: TRBV30
clone_size: few
cdr3_nt: TGTGCCTGGAGTGGACGACCCGCGTGGCAGTTCTTC
cdr3_aa: CAWSGRPAWQFF

d_call: TRBD2
j_call: TRBJ2-3
v_call: TRBV20-1
clone_size: many
cdr3_nt: TGCAGTGCTAGAGCTAGCGGGACGCCCACAGATACGCAGTATTTT
cdr3_aa: CSARASGTPTDTQYF

d_call: .
j_call: TRBJ2-1
v_call: TRBV30
clone_size: .
cdr3_nt: TGTGCCTGGTCTCCTCTCCGGGGGCAGGGAGTCTCCTACAATGAGCAGTTCTTC
cdr3_aa: CAWSPLRGQGVSYNEQFF

d_call: .
j_call: TRBJ2-5
v_call: TRBV6-2/TRBV6-3
clone_size: many
cdr3_nt: TGTGCCAGCAGTCCAGTAACCGGGGTGACAGAGACCCAGTACTTC
cdr3_aa: CASSPVTGVTETQYF

d_call: .
j_call: TRBJ2-7
v_call: TRBV6-1
clone_size: many
cdr3_nt: TGTGCCAGCAGTTTGGGCCCAGGAGACTTCGGCTACGAGCAGTACTTC
cdr3_aa: CASSLGPGDFGYEQYF

d_call: TRBD1
j_call: TRBJ2-7
v_call: TRBV7-8
clone_size: many
cdr3_nt: TGTGCCAGCAGCAACCGGACAGGGCCCTTTACCTACGAGCAGTACTTC
cdr3_aa: CASSNRTGPFTYEQYF

d_call: .
j_call: TRBJ1-6
v_call: TRBV27
clone_size: many
cdr3_nt: TGTGCCAGCAGTACAATCACGGGGAATTCACCCCTCCACTTT
cdr3_aa: CASSTITGNSPLHF

d_call: .
j_call: TRBJ1-6
v_call: TRBV6-4
clone_size: few
cdr3_nt: TGTGCCAGCAGTGAGGGGGACGGAAATTCACCCCTCCACTTT
cdr3_aa: CASSEGDGNSPLHF

d_call: .
j_call: TRBJ2-1
v_call: TRBV30
clone_size: .
cdr3_nt: TGTGCCTGGTCGCCGAATGAGCAGTTCTTC
cdr3_aa: CAWSPNEQFF

d_call: TRBD1
j_call: TRBJ1-4
v_call: TRBV12-3/TRBV12-4
clone_size: few
cdr3_nt: TGTGCCAGCAGGCGCAAAGGGACAGGGCACGAAAAACTGTTTTTT
cdr3_aa: CASRRKGTGHEKLFF

d_call: .
j_call: TRBJ1-1
v_call: TRBV6-2/TRBV6-3
clone_size: .
cdr3_nt: TGTGCCAGCCGGAGGAAGGTCGCGGGCACTGAAGCTTTCTTT
cdr3_aa: CASRRKVAGTEAFF

d_call: .
j_call: TRBJ1-1
v_call: TRBV6-2/TRBV6-3
clone_size: .
cdr3_nt: TGTGCCAGCAGCATCTTCTCGGGTGAAGCTTTCTTT
cdr3_aa: CASSIFSGEAFF

d_call: .
j_call: TRBJ2-3
v_call: TRBV3-1
clone_size: many
cdr3_nt: TGTGCCAGCAGCCCGACAGGGAGGTCGGCAGATACGCAGTATTTT
cdr3_aa: CASSPTGRSADTQYF

d_call: .
j_call: TRBJ2-7
v_call: TRBV11-2
clone_size: .
cdr3_nt: TGTGCCAGCAGCCCCTCGTTGAGTAGCGGCGCTACCGACGAGCAGTACTTC
cdr3_aa: CASSPSLSSGATDEQYF

d_call: TRBD2
j_call: TRBJ2-5
v_call: TRBV4-3
clone_size: few
cdr3_nt: TGCGCCAGCAGCCAAGATAGGGCGGGGGGACCTCAAGAGACCCAGTACTTC
cdr3_aa: CASSQDRAGGPQETQYF

d_call: TRBD1
j_call: TRBJ1-2
v_call: TRBV5-1
clone_size: many
cdr3_nt: TGCGCCAGCAGCCCCGGACAGGGTAAAGATGGCTACACCTTC
cdr3_aa: CASSPGQGKDGYTF

d_call: .
j_call: TRBJ2-1
v_call: TRBV6-1
clone_size: few
cdr3_nt: TGTGCCAGCAGTGAACGGGAGAGTCTCAATGAGCAGTTCTTC
cdr3_aa: CASSERESLNEQFF

d_call: .
j_call: TRBJ1-2
v_call: TRBV12-3/TRBV12-4
clone_size: many
cdr3_nt: TGTGCCAGCAGCTTTGGACAGCTCTATGGCTACACCTTC
cdr3_aa: CASSFGQLYGYTF

d_call: .
j_call: TRBJ2-1
v_call: TRBV12-3/TRBV12-4
clone_size: .
cdr3_nt: TGTGCCAGCTTAATCGGTGGGGACTTTTCCTACAATGAGCAGTTCTTC
cdr3_aa: CASLIGGDFSYNEQFF

d_call: .
j_call: TRBJ2-7
v_call: TRBV18
clone_size: .
cdr3_nt: TGTGCCAGCTCACCACCTGACTTCTACGAGCAGTACTTC
cdr3_aa: CASSPPDFYEQYF

d_call: .
j_call: TRBJ1-2
v_call: TRBV5-6
clone_size: .
cdr3_nt: TGTGCCAGCAGCTTTGGGCAGTCTAGCGGCTACACCTTC
cdr3_aa: CASSFGQSSGYTF

d_call: .
j_call: TRBJ2-2
v_call: TRBV7-9
clone_size: few
cdr3_nt: TGTGCCAGCGGCAAACAGGTTGGCGCGAACACCGGGGAGCTGTTTTTT
cdr3_aa: CASGKQVGANTGELFF

d_call: .
j_call: TRBJ1-1
v_call: TRBV19
clone_size: .
cdr3_nt: TGTGCCAGTAGTATTCAACCCGACACTGAAGCTTTCTTT
cdr3_aa: CASSIQPDTEAFF

d_call: .
j_call: TRBJ2-1
v_call: TRBV20-1
clone_size: .
cdr3_nt: TGCAGTGCGAGACAGATTCATGAGCAGTTCTTC
cdr3_aa: CSARQIHEQFF

d_call: .
j_call: TRBJ2-1
v_call: TRBV15
clone_size: many
cdr3_nt: TGTGCCACCAGCAGAGATCTTAGGCGCCGCTCAATCTACAATGAGCAGTTCTTC
cdr3_aa: CATSRDLRRRSIYNEQFF

d_call: TRBD2
j_call: TRBJ2-1
v_call: TRBV20-1
clone_size: .
cdr3_nt: TGCAGTGCGCGGACTAGCGGGAGTATAAGCTCCTACAATGAGCAGTTCTTC
cdr3_aa: CSARTSGSISSYNEQFF

d_call: TRBD2
j_call: TRBJ2-3
v_call: TRBV2
clone_size: many
cdr3_nt: TGTGCCAGCAGTCTACTAGCGGGGAGGGACCATACGCAGTATTTT
cdr3_aa: CASSLLAGRDHTQYF

d_call: TRBD2
j_call: TRBJ2-3
v_call: TRBV12-3/TRBV12-4
clone_size: .
cdr3_nt: TGTGCCAGCAGACCCAGGGCGGGAGGGCCAGGCACGCAGTATTTT
cdr3_aa: CASRPRAGGPGTQYF